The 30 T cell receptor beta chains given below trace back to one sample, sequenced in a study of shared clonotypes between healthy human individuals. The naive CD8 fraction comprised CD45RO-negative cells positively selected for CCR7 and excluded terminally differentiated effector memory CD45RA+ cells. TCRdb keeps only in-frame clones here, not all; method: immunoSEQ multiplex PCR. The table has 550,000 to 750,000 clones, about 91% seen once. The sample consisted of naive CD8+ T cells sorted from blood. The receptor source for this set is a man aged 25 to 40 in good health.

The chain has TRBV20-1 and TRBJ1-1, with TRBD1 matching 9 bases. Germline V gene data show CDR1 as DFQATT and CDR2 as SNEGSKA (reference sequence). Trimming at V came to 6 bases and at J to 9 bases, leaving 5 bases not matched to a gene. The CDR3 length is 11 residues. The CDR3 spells CSALGQGKAFF. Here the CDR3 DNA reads TGCAGTGCGCTAGGACAGGGGAAAGCTTTCTTT.

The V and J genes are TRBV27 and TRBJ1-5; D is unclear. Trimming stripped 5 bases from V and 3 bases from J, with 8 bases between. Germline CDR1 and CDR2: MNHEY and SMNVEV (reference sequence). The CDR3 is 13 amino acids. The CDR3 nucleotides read TGTGCCAGCAGTCCCCAACTCAATCAGCCCCAGCATTTT. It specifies CASSPQLNQPQHF.

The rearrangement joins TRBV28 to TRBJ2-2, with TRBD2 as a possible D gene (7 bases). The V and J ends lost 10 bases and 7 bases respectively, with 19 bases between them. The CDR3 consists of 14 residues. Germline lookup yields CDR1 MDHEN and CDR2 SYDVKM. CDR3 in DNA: TGTGCCACCCTCCCCCGGGGGGCGGGCGGGGAGCTGTTTTTT. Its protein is CATLPRGAGGELFF.

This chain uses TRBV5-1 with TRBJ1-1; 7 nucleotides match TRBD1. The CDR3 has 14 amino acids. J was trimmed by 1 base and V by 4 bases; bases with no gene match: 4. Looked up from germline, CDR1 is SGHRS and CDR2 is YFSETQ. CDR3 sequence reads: CASSPDRTNTEAFF. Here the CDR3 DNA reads TGCGCCAGCAGCCCGGACAGGACGAACACTGAAGCTTTCTTT.

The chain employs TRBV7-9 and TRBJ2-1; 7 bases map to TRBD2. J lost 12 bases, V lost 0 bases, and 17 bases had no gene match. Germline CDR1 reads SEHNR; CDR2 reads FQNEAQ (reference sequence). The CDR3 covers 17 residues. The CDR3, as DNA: TGTGCCAGCAGCTTAGCTCCGATGGGGGAGGGTACAATGAGGCAGTTCTTC. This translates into CASSLAPMGEGTMRQFF.

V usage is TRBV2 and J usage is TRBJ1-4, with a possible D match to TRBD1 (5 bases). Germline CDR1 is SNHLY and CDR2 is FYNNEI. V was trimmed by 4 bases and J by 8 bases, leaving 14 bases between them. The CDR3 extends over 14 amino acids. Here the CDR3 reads CASSGRGAWEKLFF. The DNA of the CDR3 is TGTGCCAGCAGTGGGAGAGGGGCTTGGGAAAAACTGTTTTTT.

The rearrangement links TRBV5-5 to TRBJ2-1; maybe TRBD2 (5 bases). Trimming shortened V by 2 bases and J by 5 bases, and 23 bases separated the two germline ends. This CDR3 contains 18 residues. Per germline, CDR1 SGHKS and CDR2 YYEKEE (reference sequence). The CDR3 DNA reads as TGTGCCAGCAGCTTATGGCCCCCCGAGGGAGTGGGAAACAATGAGCAGTTCTTC. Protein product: CASSLWPPEGVGNNEQFF.

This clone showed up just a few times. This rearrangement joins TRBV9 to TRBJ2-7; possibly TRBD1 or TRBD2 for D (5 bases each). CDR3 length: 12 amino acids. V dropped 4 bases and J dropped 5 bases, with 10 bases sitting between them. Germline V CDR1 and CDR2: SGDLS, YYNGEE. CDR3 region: CASSPGAHEQYF. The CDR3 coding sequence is TGTGCCAGCAGCCCCGGGGCCCACGAGCAGTACTTC.

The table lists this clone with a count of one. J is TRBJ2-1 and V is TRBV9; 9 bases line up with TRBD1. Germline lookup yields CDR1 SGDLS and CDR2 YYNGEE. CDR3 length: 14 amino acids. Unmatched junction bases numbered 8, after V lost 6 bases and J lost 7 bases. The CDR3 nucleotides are TGTGCCAGCACCCGGGACAGGGTCGATAATGAGCAGTTCTTC. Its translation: CASTRDRVDNEQFF.

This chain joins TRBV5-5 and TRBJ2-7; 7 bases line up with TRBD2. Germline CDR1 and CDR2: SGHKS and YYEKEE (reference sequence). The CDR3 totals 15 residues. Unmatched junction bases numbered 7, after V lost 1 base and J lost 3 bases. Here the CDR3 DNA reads TGTGCCAGCAGCTTGAACGGCGGGAGTGGCTACGAGCAGTACTTC. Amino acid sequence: CASSLNGGSGYEQYF.

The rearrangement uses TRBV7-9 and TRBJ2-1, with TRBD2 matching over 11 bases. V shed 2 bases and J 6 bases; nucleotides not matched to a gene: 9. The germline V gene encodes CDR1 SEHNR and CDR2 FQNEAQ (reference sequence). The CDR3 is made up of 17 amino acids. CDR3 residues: CASSLRPGLAALNEQFF. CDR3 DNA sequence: TGTGCCAGCAGCTTAAGGCCGGGACTAGCGGCCCTCAATGAGCAGTTCTTC. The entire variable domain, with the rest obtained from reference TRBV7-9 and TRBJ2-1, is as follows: DTGVSQNPRHKITKRGQNVTFRCDPISEHNRLYWYRQTLGQGPEFLTYFQNEAQLEKSRLLSDRFSAERPKGSFSTLEIQRTEQGDSAMYLCASSLRPGLAALNEQFFGPGTRLTVL.

The CDR3, as DNA: TGCGCCAGCAGCCAAGGGCCGGGAGATACAGATACGCAGTATTTT. Translating gives CASSQGPGDTDTQYF. The rearrangement links TRBV4-1 to TRBJ2-3; D is possibly TRBD2 (6 bases). In germline, CDR1 is MGHRA, CDR2 YSYEKL. The CDR3 contains 15 residues. V dropped 1 base and J dropped 3 bases, with 11 bases sitting between them.

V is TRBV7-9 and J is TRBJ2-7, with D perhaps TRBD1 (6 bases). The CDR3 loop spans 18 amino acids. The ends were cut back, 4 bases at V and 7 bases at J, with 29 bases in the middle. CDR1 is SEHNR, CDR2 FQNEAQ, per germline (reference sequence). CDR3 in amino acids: CASSSYERTDRTIGEQYF. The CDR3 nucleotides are TGTGCCAGCAGCTCCTATGAACGGACAGACAGAACCATCGGGGAGCAGTACTTC.

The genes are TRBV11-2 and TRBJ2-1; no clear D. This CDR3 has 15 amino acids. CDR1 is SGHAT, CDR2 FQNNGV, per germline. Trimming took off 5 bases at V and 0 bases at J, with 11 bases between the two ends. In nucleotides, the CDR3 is TGTGCCAGCAGCCCAGACGGAAGCTCCTACAATGAGCAGTTCTTC. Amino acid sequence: CASSPDGSSYNEQFF.

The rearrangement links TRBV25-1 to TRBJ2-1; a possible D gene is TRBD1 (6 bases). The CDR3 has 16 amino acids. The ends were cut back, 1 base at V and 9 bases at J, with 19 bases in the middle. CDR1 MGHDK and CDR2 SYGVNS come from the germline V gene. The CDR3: CASSELQGIDGGEQFF. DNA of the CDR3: TGTGCCAGCAGTGAATTACAGGGTATCGATGGGGGTGAGCAGTTCTTC. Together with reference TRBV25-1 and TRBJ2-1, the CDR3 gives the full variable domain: EADIYQTPRYLVIGTGKKITLECSQTMGHDKMYWYQQDPGMELHLIHYSYGVNSTEKGDLSSESTVSRIRTEHFPLTLESARPSHTSQYLCASSELQGIDGGEQFFGPGTRLTVL.

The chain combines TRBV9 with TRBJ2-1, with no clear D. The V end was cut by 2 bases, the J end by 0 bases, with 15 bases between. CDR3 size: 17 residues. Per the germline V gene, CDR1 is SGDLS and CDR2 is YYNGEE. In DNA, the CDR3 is TGTGCCAGCAGCGTTCACCGACGGAGCAGCTCCTACAATGAGCAGTTCTTC. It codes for CASSVHRRSSSYNEQFF.

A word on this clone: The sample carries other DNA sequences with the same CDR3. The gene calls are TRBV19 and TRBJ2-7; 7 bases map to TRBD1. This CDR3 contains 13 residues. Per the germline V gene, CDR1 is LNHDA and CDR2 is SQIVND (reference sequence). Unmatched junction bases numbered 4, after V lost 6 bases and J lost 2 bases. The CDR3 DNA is TGTGCCAGTAGCTCGGGACAGCCCTACGAGCAGTACTTC. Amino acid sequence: CASSSGQPYEQYF.

CDR3 region: CASSLQQSYEQYF. The CDR3, as DNA: TGCGCCAGCAGCTTACAACAGTCCTACGAGCAGTACTTC. The chain carries TRBV5-1 and TRBJ2-7; D call uncertain. CDR3 length equals 13 residues. Trimming stripped 2 bases from V and 1 base from J, with 7 bases between. The germline V gene encodes CDR1 SGHRS and CDR2 YFSETQ.

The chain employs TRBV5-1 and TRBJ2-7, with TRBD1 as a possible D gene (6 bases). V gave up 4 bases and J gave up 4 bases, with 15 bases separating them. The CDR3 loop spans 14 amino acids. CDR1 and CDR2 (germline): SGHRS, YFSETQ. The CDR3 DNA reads TGCGCCAGCAGCGTACAGGGTGCCCAGTACGAGCAGTACTTC. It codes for CASSVQGAQYEQYF.

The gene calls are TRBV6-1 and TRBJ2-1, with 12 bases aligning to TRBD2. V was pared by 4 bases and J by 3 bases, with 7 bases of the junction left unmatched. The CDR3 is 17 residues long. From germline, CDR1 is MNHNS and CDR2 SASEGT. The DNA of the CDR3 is TGTGCCAGCAGTGGACTAGCGGGAGTGGGAGTCTACAATGAGCAGTTCTTC. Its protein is CASSGLAGVGVYNEQFF.

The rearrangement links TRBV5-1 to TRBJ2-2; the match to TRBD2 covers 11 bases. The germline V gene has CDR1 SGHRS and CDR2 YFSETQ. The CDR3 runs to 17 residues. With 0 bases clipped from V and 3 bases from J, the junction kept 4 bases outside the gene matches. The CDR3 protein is CASSLGSGRADTGELFF. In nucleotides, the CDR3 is TGCGCCAGCAGCTTGGGTAGCGGGAGGGCCGACACCGGGGAGCTGTTTTTT. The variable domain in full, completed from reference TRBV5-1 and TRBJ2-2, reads KAGVTQTPRYLIKTRGQQVTLSCSPISGHRSVSWYQQTPGQGLQFLFEYFSETQRNKGNFPGRFSGRQFSNSRSEMNVSTLELGDSALYLCASSLGSGRADTGELFFGEGSRLTVL.

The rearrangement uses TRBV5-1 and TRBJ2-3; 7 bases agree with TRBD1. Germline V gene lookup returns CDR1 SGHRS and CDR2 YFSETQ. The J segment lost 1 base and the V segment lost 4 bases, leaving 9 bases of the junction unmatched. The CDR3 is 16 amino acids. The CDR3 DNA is TGCGCCAGCAGCACGGGACAGTCTTGGGGCACAGATACGCAGTATTTT. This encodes CASSTGQSWGTDTQYF.

The CDR3 region is CASSLSGPGYEQYF. The CDR3 coding sequence is TGTGCCAGCAGTTTATCTGGGCCGGGATACGAGCAGTACTTC. J is TRBJ2-7 and V is TRBV27, with D maybe TRBD2 (5 bases). Germline-derived CDR1 and CDR2 are MNHEY and SMNVEV (reference sequence). CDR3 size: 14 residues. The ends were cut back, 0 bases at V and 4 bases at J, with 10 bases in the middle.

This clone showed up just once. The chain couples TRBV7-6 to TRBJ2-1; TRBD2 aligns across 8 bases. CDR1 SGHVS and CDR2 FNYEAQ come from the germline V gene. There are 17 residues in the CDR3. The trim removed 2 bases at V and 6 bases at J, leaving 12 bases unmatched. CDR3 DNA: TGTGCCAGCAGCTTAAGAAAAGCTGGACTAGCAATCAATGAGCAGTTCTTC. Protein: CASSLRKAGLAINEQFF.

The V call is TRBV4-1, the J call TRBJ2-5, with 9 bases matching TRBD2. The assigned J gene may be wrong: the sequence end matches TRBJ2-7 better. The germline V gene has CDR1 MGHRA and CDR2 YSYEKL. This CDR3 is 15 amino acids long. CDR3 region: CASSQDASGTYEQYF. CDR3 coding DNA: TGCGCCAGCAGCCAAGACGCTAGCGGGACTTACGAGCAGTACTTC.

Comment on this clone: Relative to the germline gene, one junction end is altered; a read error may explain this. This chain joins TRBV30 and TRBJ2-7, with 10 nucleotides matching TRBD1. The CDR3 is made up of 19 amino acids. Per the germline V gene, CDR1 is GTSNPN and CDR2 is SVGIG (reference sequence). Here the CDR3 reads CARSGTGATSGRSAYEQYF. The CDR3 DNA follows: TGTGCCCGGAGTGGGACAGGGGCGACTAGTGGTCGTTCCGCCTACGAGCAGTACTTC.

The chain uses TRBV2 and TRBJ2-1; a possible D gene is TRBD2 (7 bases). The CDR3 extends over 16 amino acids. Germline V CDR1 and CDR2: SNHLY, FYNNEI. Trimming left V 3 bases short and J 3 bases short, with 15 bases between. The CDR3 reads CASSDGRAGHYNEQFF. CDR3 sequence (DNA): TGTGCCAGCAGTGATGGGAGAGCGGGACACTACAATGAGCAGTTCTTC.

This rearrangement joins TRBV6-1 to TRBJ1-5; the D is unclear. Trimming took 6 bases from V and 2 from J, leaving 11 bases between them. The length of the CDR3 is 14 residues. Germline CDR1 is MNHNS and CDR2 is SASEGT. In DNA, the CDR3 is TGTGCCAGCAGAGATACACACGGCAATCAGCCCCAGCATTTT. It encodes CASRDTHGNQPQHF.

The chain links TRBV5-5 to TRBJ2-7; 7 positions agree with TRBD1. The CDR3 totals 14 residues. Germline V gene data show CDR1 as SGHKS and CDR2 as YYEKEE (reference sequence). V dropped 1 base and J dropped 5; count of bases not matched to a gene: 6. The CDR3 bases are TGTGCCAGCAGCTTGACAGGGGTTTACGACGAGCAGTACTTC. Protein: CASSLTGVYDEQYF.

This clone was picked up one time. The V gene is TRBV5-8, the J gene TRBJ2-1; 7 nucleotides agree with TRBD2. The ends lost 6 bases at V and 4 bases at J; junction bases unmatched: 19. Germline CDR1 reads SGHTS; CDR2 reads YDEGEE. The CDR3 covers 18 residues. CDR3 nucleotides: TGTGCCAGCACCCCCCCGGAGGTATTCCCGGGAGGATACAATGAGCAGTTCTTC. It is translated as CASTPPEVFPGGYNEQFF.